Each of the 28 T cell receptor beta chains below was sequenced from the same sample in a study of T-cell memory formation after mild COVID-19. TCRdb ran MiXCR on the 5' RACE reads and lists one entry per CDR3 protein. Among hundreds of thousands of distinct CDR3 sequences listed, roughly 18% were seen once. The specimen was PBMCs or a T cell subset sorted from them (not recorded which). These receptors all stem from an adult woman who had mild COVID-19 (a few samples of this study predate the infection). Cell type and time point are not known.

The chain links TRBV3-1 to TRBJ2-1; D may be TRBD1 (6 bases). Trimming took 3 bases from V and 7 from J, leaving 13 bases between them. Per the germline V gene, CDR1 is LGHDT and CDR2 is YNNKEL (reference sequence). This CDR3 has 14 amino acids. In DNA form, the CDR3 reads TGTGCCAGCAGCCAGACCAGGGGTCGGAATGAGCAGTTCTTC. It codes for CASSQTRGRNEQFF.

V usage is TRBV6-6 and J usage is TRBJ2-5; D is uncertain. The germline V gene has CDR1 MNHNY and CDR2 SVGAGI (reference sequence). This CDR3 has 15 amino acids. Trimming removed 2 bases at V and 5 bases at J, with 15 bases between. The CDR3 spells CASSYDGGLGETQYF. CDR3 nucleotide sequence: TGTGCCAGCAGTTACGACGGTGGGTTAGGGGAGACCCAGTACTTC.

This clonotype was seen more than once but under ten times. This chain connects TRBV2 to TRBJ2-1, with D hard to call. V was cut by 1 base and J by 5 bases, with 6 bases left in between. In germline, CDR1 is SNHLY, CDR2 FYNNEI. The CDR3 loop spans 13 amino acids. The CDR3 DNA reads TGTGCCAGCAGTGAAGTACTGAACAATGAGCAGTTCTTC. It yields the protein CASSEVLNNEQFF.

This clonotype occurred a few times. The chain has TRBV29-1 and TRBJ2-7; a possible D gene is TRBD1 (5 bases). CDR1 is SQVTM, CDR2 ANQGSEA, per germline. The CDR3 runs 15 residues. Trimming took 1 base from V and 3 from J, leaving 16 bases between them. As DNA, the CDR3 is TGCAGCGTTGAAGGGGGCGCTGGGCGTAGCTACGAGCAGTACTTC. This codes for CSVEGGAGRSYEQYF.

In its sample, this clonotype was seen once. V is TRBV19 and J is TRBJ1-2; D might be TRBD1 (5 bases). Trimming cost V 5 bases and J 4 bases, with 14 bases left between them. CDR1 and CDR2 (germline): LNHDA, SQIVND (reference sequence). The length of the CDR3 is 14 residues. CDR3 protein: CASSPRTGTYGYTF. CDR3 bases: TGTGCCAGTAGTCCAAGAACAGGCACCTATGGCTACACCTTC.

The sample holds a few counts of this clonotype. The chain has TRBV5-6 and TRBJ2-1; no firm D call. Per germline, CDR1 SGHDT and CDR2 YYEEEE. The CDR3 is 15 residues long. V lost 1 base and J lost 2, with 10 bases in between. The CDR3 coding sequence is TGTGCCAGCAGCTTGAATGGGCTAGCCTACAATGAGCAGTTCTTC. Its translation is CASSLNGLAYNEQFF.

The table lists this clonotype with a few counts. V is TRBV12-3 or TRBV12-4 and J is TRBJ2-5, with D uncertain. The ends were cut back, 5 bases at V and 4 bases at J, with 11 bases in the middle. The CDR3 contains 13 residues. CDR3 DNA: TGTGCCAGCAGTAGCCTGTGGGGAGAGACCCAGTACTTC. This sequence encodes CASSSLWGETQYF.

This clonotype came up a few times. The chain joins TRBV7-9 to TRBJ2-1; D ambiguous. The germline V gene encodes CDR1 SEHNR and CDR2 FQNEAQ (reference sequence). Between the trimmed V and J ends, which lost 0 bases and 0 bases, there was a span of 9 bases. This CDR3 spans 16 amino acids. The CDR3 is CASSLATVSSYNEQFF. CDR3 in DNA: TGTGCCAGCAGCTTAGCGACGGTGAGCTCCTACAATGAGCAGTTCTTC. The full variable domain, its missing parts supplied by reference TRBV7-9 and TRBJ2-1, is DTGVSQNPRHKITKRGQNVTFRCDPISEHNRLYWYRQTLGQGPEFLTYFQNEAQLEKSRLLSDRFSAERPKGSFSTLEIQRTEQGDSAMYLCASSLATVSSYNEQFFGPGTRLTVL.

The genes are TRBV3-1 and TRBJ2-3; D ambiguous. V lost 1 base and J lost 4, with 15 bases in between. This CDR3 region has 16 residues. Germline CDR1 reads LGHDT; CDR2 reads YNNKEL (reference sequence). The DNA for the CDR3 is TGTGCCAGCAGCCAAGTGTCTTCCTTCGCGGCAGATACGCAGTATTTT. Translation: CASSQVSSFAADTQYF.

This clonotype was counted between two and nine times. The V gene is TRBV7-9, the J gene TRBJ2-7; 7 bases map to TRBD1. Germline V gene data show CDR1 as SEHNR and CDR2 as FQNEAQ (reference sequence). The CDR3 contains 13 residues. V shed 8 bases, J shed 2 bases, and the junction held 6 bases outside the gene matches. The CDR3 sequence: CASGGQEPYEQYF. The CDR3 coding sequence is TGTGCCAGCGGCGGACAGGAGCCCTACGAGCAGTACTTC.

This chain links TRBV28 with TRBJ2-1, with 7 bases identical to TRBD2. The germline V gene encodes CDR1 MDHEN and CDR2 SYDVKM. This CDR3 is built from 14 residues. J gave up 4 bases and V 8 bases, and 8 bases lay outside the gene matches. Written as DNA, the CDR3 is TGTGCCAGCCACCCTAGCGGTCGGTACAATGAGCAGTTCTTC. It encodes CASHPSGRYNEQFF.

This clonotype was seen only a few times. The rearrangement uses TRBV12-3 or TRBV12-4 and TRBJ2-5, with 7 bases matching TRBD2. This CDR3 is 14 amino acids long. V lost 6 bases and J lost 3; bases outside the gene matches: 7. CDR3 loop: CASSPWGGEETQYF. Written as DNA, the CDR3 is TGTGCCAGCAGCCCCTGGGGGGGGGAAGAGACCCAGTACTTC.

The genes are TRBV30 and TRBJ1-5; 7 bases match TRBD1. The germline V gene encodes CDR1 GTSNPN and CDR2 SVGIG (reference sequence). The length of the CDR3 is 16 residues. Trimming removed 3 bases from V and 1 base from J; junction bases left unmatched: 9. For the CDR3, the DNA is TGTGCCTGGAGAGAAGCCGGGACAGCCAGCAATCAGCCCCAGCATTTT. Encoded protein: CAWREAGTASNQPQHF.

This sequence joins TRBV5-1 and TRBJ1-6; D call uncertain. Germline V gene lookup returns CDR1 SGHRS and CDR2 YFSETQ. V was clipped by 4 bases and J by 10 bases, with 15 bases between them. This CDR3 region has 14 residues. The CDR3 region is CASSPGNSGSPLHF. CDR3 nucleotide sequence: TGCGCCAGCAGCCCGGGGAACAGTGGGTCACCCCTCCACTTT.

This clonotype was detected only a few times. This chain uses TRBV11-2 with TRBJ1-2; weak D call: TRBD1 (6 bases). The CDR3 loop spans 16 amino acids. V shed 1 base and J shed 1 base, with 13 bases lying between them. Germline V gives CDR1 SGHAT, CDR2 FQNNGV. The chain's CDR3 is CASSLGVLQGNYGYTF. The CDR3 DNA follows: TGTGCCAGCAGCTTAGGTGTCCTACAGGGTAACTATGGCTACACCTTC.

This chain joins TRBV2 and TRBJ2-7; D assignment may be TRBD1 or TRBD2 (5 bases each). CDR3 length equals 12 residues. Germline CDR1 and CDR2: SNHLY and FYNNEI. The V gene lost 8 bases and the J gene lost 0 bases, with 8 bases spanning the gap. The CDR3 here is CASGGDSYEQYF. CDR3 coding DNA: TGTGCCAGCGGGGGAGACTCCTACGAGCAGTACTTC.

This clonotype was seen only a few times. V gene TRBV29-1 combines with J gene TRBJ2-5; D ambiguous. Germline V gene lookup returns CDR1 SQVTM and CDR2 ANQGSEA. The CDR3 has 12 residues. Trimming took 5 bases from V and 2 from J, leaving 9 bases between them. CDR3 DNA: TGCAGCGTTCAGATGAGTCAAGAGACCCAGTACTTC. Protein sequence: CSVQMSQETQYF.

This clonotype appeared a few times. This sequence joins TRBV6-5 and TRBJ1-2; 10 bases line up with TRBD1. J gave up 6 bases and V 5 bases, and 9 bases lay outside the gene matches. The CDR3 is 15 amino acids. Germline V gene sequence: CDR1 MNHEY, CDR2 SVGAGI. CDR3 nucleotide sequence: TGTGCCAGCAGTAGGGAGACAGGGGGCTGGGATGGCTACACCTTC. This encodes CASSRETGGWDGYTF.

The genes are TRBV12-3 or TRBV12-4 and TRBJ2-7, with 8 bases that match TRBD1. V shed 6 bases, J shed 1 base, and the junction held 8 bases outside the gene matches. The length of the CDR3 is 15 residues. This CDR3 reads CASSPRTGMSYEQYF. CDR3 DNA: TGTGCCAGCAGCCCAAGGACAGGGATGTCCTACGAGCAGTACTTC.

The table lists this clonotype with a few counts. The rearrangement joins TRBV7-3 to TRBJ2-1, with 11 bases lining up with TRBD2. CDR3 length: 18 residues. The V segment lost 5 bases and the J segment 2 bases; nucleotides outside the gene matches: 11. Germline assignment: CDR1 SGHTA and CDR2 FQGTGA. In DNA, the CDR3 is TGTGCCAGCAGCAAAAGGAGGACTAGCGGGTACCCCTACAATGAGCAGTTCTTC. This codes for CASSKRRTSGYPYNEQFF.

The genes are TRBV10-3 and TRBJ2-7; 10 nucleotides agree with TRBD1. The CDR3 loop spans 14 amino acids. Germline V CDR1 and CDR2: ENHRY, SYGVKD. Trimming cost V 4 bases and J 2 bases; bases outside gene matches: 2. The CDR3 DNA is TGTGCCATCAGTGGGGGACAGGGGACCTACGAGCAGTACTTC. This encodes CAISGGQGTYEQYF.

V usage is TRBV7-2 and J usage is TRBJ1-1, with D perhaps matching TRBD1 (6 bases). Germline CDR1 SGHTA, CDR2 FQGNSA. V was cut by 5 bases and J by 10 bases, with 14 bases left in between. The CDR3 length is 12 residues. In DNA, the CDR3 is TGTGCCAGCAGCCAGAGGGGGGGCGGAGCTTTCTTT. It is translated as CASSQRGGGAFF.

The V gene is TRBV4-3, the J gene TRBJ1-1, with unresolved D. Germline CDR1 LGHNA, CDR2 YSLEER. The CDR3 is 19 amino acids. Trimming stripped 4 bases from V and 1 base from J, with 25 bases between. The CDR3 coding sequence is TGCGCCAGCAGCCGAGAGGCTTTGGGGAAATGGATTGGGAACACTGAAGCTTTCTTT. It translates to CASSREALGKWIGNTEAFF.

This clonotype has ten or more counts. This rearrangement joins TRBV6-4 to TRBJ2-1; no definite D call. Trimming removed 3 bases at V and 6 bases at J, with 9 bases between. The CDR3 is made up of 13 amino acids. The germline CDR1 and CDR2 sequences are MRHNA and SNTAGT. The CDR3 region is CASSETSSNEQFF. The CDR3 region has the DNA TGTGCCAGCAGTGAGACCAGTAGCAATGAGCAGTTCTTC.

This clonotype was picked up a small number of times. The chain recombines TRBV4-2 with TRBJ2-3, with TRBD2 matching over 13 bases. V dropped 3 bases and J dropped 0; count of bases not matched to a gene: 9. The germline V gene encodes CDR1 LGHNA and CDR2 YNFKEQ. There are 19 residues in the CDR3. This CDR3 reads CASSQEGLAGFASTDTQYF. The CDR3 coding sequence is TGTGCCAGCAGCCAGGAGGGACTAGCGGGATTCGCTAGCACAGATACGCAGTATTTT.

This sequence joins TRBV5-1 and TRBJ2-3; D is unclear. The CDR3 consists of 12 residues. Germline V gene sequence: CDR1 SGHRS, CDR2 YFSETQ. The V gene lost 3 bases and the J gene lost 6 bases, with 8 bases spanning the gap. This CDR3 reads CASSSSRDTQYF. The CDR3 DNA follows: TGCGCCAGCAGCTCGAGTCGGGATACGCAGTATTTT.

This chain connects TRBV19 to TRBJ2-7, with D tentatively TRBD1 (6 bases). Deletions cut 10 bases from V and 2 bases from J, with 12 bases between. Germline CDR1 is LNHDA and CDR2 is SQIVND (reference sequence). The CDR3 consists of 12 residues. CDR3 coding DNA: TGTGCCACCCGGACAGATCCCTACGAGCAGTACTTC. Translation: CATRTDPYEQYF.

The CDR3 reads CASSPIYTDTQYF. For the CDR3, the DNA is TGTGCCAGCAGTCCAATTTACACAGATACGCAGTATTTT. This chain links TRBV28 with TRBJ2-3; no clear D gene. The CDR3 is 13 amino acids. Germline values: CDR1 MDHEN, CDR2 SYDVKM. V was clipped by 5 bases and J by 2 bases, with 8 bases between them.